This TCR beta chain was captured in a study of T cell repertoires in cytomegalovirus infection. On the study more broadly: Both CMV infection and a matching HLA type were indicated by public TCR beta signatures. Study results and limitations: HLA-C-restricted CMV clonotypes gave the most frequent clonotype in two of eight donors. Cumulative frequency of public TCR beta families picked out carriers of CMV plus the relevant HLA.

In regard to this clonotype: Its antigen remains unidentified.

Losses at the gene ends were 0 bases for V and 3 bases for J; bases not matched to a gene: 10. The CDR3 loop spans 16 amino acids. Germline V gene sequence: CDR1 DFQATT, CDR2 SNEGSKA (reference sequence). From the reads, TCRdb called clonotypes with MiXCR, one entry per CDR3 protein. Among 680,000 or so distinct CDR3 sequences listed, 35% to 40% were seen once. Input material: PBMCs. The clonotype was recovered from a human donor in good health (CMV status not recorded). Some clones in this sample may be carry-over from other donors' samples. The rearrangement links TRBV20-1 to TRBJ1-2; 7 bases agree with TRBD1. The DNA for the CDR3 is TGCAGTGCTAGAGAGTGGTACAGGGGTAACGACTATGGCTACACCTTC. Protein sequence: CSAREWYRGNDYGYTF.